The 9 T cell receptor beta chains listed next were all sequenced from one sample in a study of cytomegalovirus exposure and HLA in healthy donors. This PCR relied on a set of 60 Vbeta primers and 13 Jbeta primers. Produced via immunoSEQ multiplex PCR; TCRdb's table is partial and in-frame only. This table has 100,000 to 150,000 clones, around 72% appearing once. Sequencing was performed on PBMCs. The receptor set was obtained from a woman between 45 and 65 years old in good health and CMV-seropositive.

The genes are TRBV18 and TRBJ1-4; TRBD1 aligns across 10 bases. Germline values: CDR1 KGHSH, CDR2 LQKENI. The CDR3 is 15 residues long. V dropped 4 bases and J dropped 5; count of bases not matched to a gene: 4. The CDR3 reads CASSRTGQGNEKLFF. The CDR3 DNA sequence: TGTGCCAGCTCACGAACGGGACAGGGGAATGAAAAACTGTTTTTT.

This chain joins TRBV18 and TRBJ2-5, with 9 bases matching TRBD2. Germline trimming cut 0 bases from V and 4 bases from J; bases unmatched to any gene: 6. CDR1 KGHSH and CDR2 LQKENI come from the germline V gene. The CDR3 runs to 16 residues. The chain's CDR3 is CASSPPGLAFGETQYF. CDR3 nucleotide sequence: TGTGCCAGCTCACCACCGGGACTAGCATTTGGAGAGACCCAGTACTTC.

This clone has more than one count but fewer than ten. The V and J genes are TRBV5-6 and TRBJ2-1; maybe TRBD2 (6 bases). V was pared by 0 bases and J by 9 bases, with 13 bases between. Germline V gene sequence: CDR1 SGHDT, CDR2 YYEEEE. The CDR3 extends over 14 amino acids. The DNA of the CDR3 is TGTGCCAGCAGCTTGGTGGTGGGAGGACGTGAGCAGTTCTTC. Its protein is CASSLVVGGREQFF.

The V and J genes are TRBV5-1 and TRBJ2-2, with 10 bases identical to TRBD2. The CDR3 has 15 amino acids. The ends lost 4 bases at V and 8 bases at J; junction bases unmatched: 8. Germline CDR1 is SGHRS and CDR2 is YFSETQ. The DNA for the CDR3 is TGCGCCAGCAGCGTGATAGCGGGAGGTTCAGGGGAGCTGTTTTTT. Residues: CASSVIAGGSGELFF. Filled out from reference TRBV5-1 and TRBJ2-2, the complete variable domain reads KAGVTQTPRYLIKTRGQQVTLSCSPISGHRSVSWYQQTPGQGLQFLFEYFSETQRNKGNFPGRFSGRQFSNSRSEMNVSTLELGDSALYLCASSVIAGGSGELFFGEGSRLTVL.

The chain joins TRBV5-8 to TRBJ1-1; D gene uncertain. There are 12 residues in the CDR3. Deletions cut 4 bases from V and 3 bases from J, with 7 bases between. The germline V gene has CDR1 SGHTS and CDR2 YDEGEE. Here the CDR3 reads CASSISDTEAFF. Written as DNA, the CDR3 is TGTGCCAGCAGCATTTCGGACACTGAAGCTTTCTTT.

The chain recombines TRBV5-6 with TRBJ2-7; 7 nucleotides agree with TRBD1. CDR1 SGHDT and CDR2 YYEEEE come from the germline V gene. After removal of 4 bases from V and 2 bases from J, the junction contained 12 bases not matched to a gene. There are 16 residues in the CDR3. CDR3 DNA: TGTGCCAGCAGCACGCGGACAGGTCATGGGCCCTACGAGCAGTACTTC. Its translation is CASSTRTGHGPYEQYF. The full variable domain, rest sourced from reference TRBV5-6 and TRBJ2-7, is DAGVTQSPTHLIKTRGQQVTLRCSPKSGHDTVSWYQQALGQGPQFIFQYYEEEERQRGNFPDRFSGHQFPNYSSELNVNALLLGDSALYLCASSTRTGHGPYEQYFGPGTRLTVT.

The chain carries TRBV9 and TRBJ2-1, with TRBD2 matching 9 bases. CDR1 is SGDLS, CDR2 YYNGEE, per germline. Trimming took 7 bases from V and 4 from J; bases not matched to a gene: 6. The CDR3 runs 14 residues. This CDR3 reads CASGRTSVYNEQFF. The CDR3 bases are TGTGCCAGCGGAAGGACTAGCGTTTACAATGAGCAGTTCTTC.

The chain joins TRBV5-1 to TRBJ2-5; D unclear. The germline gives CDR1 SGHRS, CDR2 YFSETQ. Deletions cut 3 bases from V and 8 bases from J, with 17 bases between. The CDR3 length is 14 residues. CDR3 sequence: CASSSASVGGTQYF. CDR3 bases: TGCGCCAGCAGCTCCGCCTCAGTAGGCGGAACCCAGTACTTC.

J is TRBJ1-1 and V is TRBV5-1; D remains ambiguous. Trimming pared 2 bases from V and 4 bases from J, leaving 18 bases between. CDR3 length: 16 residues. The germline gives CDR1 SGHRS, CDR2 YFSETQ. The CDR3 sequence: CASSLWVPAGSTEAFF. The DNA for the CDR3 is TGCGCCAGCAGCTTATGGGTCCCAGCGGGGAGCACTGAAGCTTTCTTT.